This entry concerns a single T cell receptor (beta chain). The antigen remains undetermined. Here immunoSEQ multiplex PCR was the method, and the copy in TCRdb shows in-frame clones only, minus some. This sample yields over 150,000 clones, of which roughly 90% are seen a single time; around 4.4% belongs to the top ten. The data stem from a study of T cell responses to AZD1222 COVID-19 vaccine. Study results and limitations: Sampled repertoires all dated from after the peak T cell response. Clonal diversity may have been underestimated in mostly white British donors. Seropositive status at baseline applied to only 5 or 6 AZD1222 recipients.

V was clipped by 0 bases and J by 6 bases, with 8 bases between them. The germline CDR1 and CDR2 sequences are SGHTA and FQGNSA. The CDR3 contains 14 residues. The sample in question was peripheral blood, obtained 28 days after the second AZD1222 dose. The chain recombines TRBV7-2 with TRBJ2-2, with D possibly being TRBD1 (6 bases). The receptor's source is an adult who received the AZD1222 COVID-19 vaccine. CDR3 protein: CASSLAQGSGELFF. The CDR3 DNA sequence: TGTGCCAGCAGCTTAGCGCAGGGGTCCGGGGAGCTGTTTTTT.